The following is a T cell receptor (beta chain) sequence with its context. Its antigen remains unidentified. No base-level quality is on record; no much larger clone is a single base apart. This entry belongs to a study of blood T cell repertoires in COVID-19 (TCRdb year 2020). Looking at the study overall: Collaborator samples came from the United States, Italy and Spain and covered acute and convalescent phases of COVID-19. The prospective study material was composed of cDNA or gDNA derived from T cells, B-cell-depleted T cells, or PBMCs. The dataset comprised deeply sampled blood TCRbeta repertoires from subjects exposed to, actively infected with, or recovered from COVID-19. The repertoires were made available in a free public database intended to serve as a resource for research on the immune response to SARS-CoV-2. The samples were drawn from two sources: the first 160 participants of the ongoing ImmuneRACE study, and approximately 1,300 subjects contributed by 6 global collaborators. The sample metadata nearly always contained a de-identified subject ID, COVID-19 status, age in years and sex. Where available, HLA class I and class II types were obtained from metadata supplied by the sample provider rather than from assay-based typing. On the study overall, not on this receptor specifically: The amount of clinical and demographic metadata varied by source and participant and was provided uncurated.

TCRbeta CDR3 regions were amplified from genomic DNA by means of the immunoSEQ Assay, a bias-controlled multiplex PCR. Under the source paper's analysis protocol: The number of nucleated cells in each sample was estimated by amplification of reference gene primers within the assay. To quantify the absolute abundance of each unique TCRbeta CDR3 rearrangement, sequence reads were collapsed and filtered. For each sample, productive Simpson clonality was calculated as the square root of Simpson's diversity index over productive rearrangements. Drawn from immuneACCESS, this table holds only the in-frame rearrangements with V and J called that TCRdb kept. Clones are partly lost; checked studies trace under half to an unresolved V gene and leave the rest unexplained. V, J and clone size derive from that table, while D and trimming were established from the DNA sequence. The sample table records 150,000 to 200,000 clones; roughly 84% of these occur just once. 10% to 15% of the sample is taken by the ten largest.

Participants in the prospective study were enrolled through a virtual design, were aged roughly 18 to 100 years, and lived in 24 United States geographic areas. In the prospective study, cohorts were assigned on the basis of participant-reported clinical history obtained from a screening survey and a study questionnaire. Recovered participants in ImmuneRACE Cohort 3 were defined as having two consecutive negative NP/OP PCR tests, clearance from a healthcare professional, or resolution of symptoms. Mobile phlebotomists in the prospective study collected whole blood, serum and a nasopharyngeal or oropharyngeal swab from every participant. Over a roughly two-month period, participants in the prospective study had the option of providing additional blood draws and questionnaires. Blood samples from the prospective study were shipped frozen or at room temperature prior to DNA extraction. The sequenced sample consisted of PBMCs or T cells enriched from blood (not recorded which). This TCR derives from a woman aged 60-75 years who had recovered from COVID-19.

CDR3 region: CASSPAGGLSSYTF. The bases are TGTGCCAGCAGCCCCGCAGGGGGTCTCTCAAGCTACACCTTC. The receptor chain draws on TRBV3-1 (or the pseudogene TRBV3-2) and TRBJ1-2; TRBD1 lines up with 7 middle nucleotides. V lost 4 bases and J lost 9 bases, and the count of bases not matched to a germline gene is 11. From the germline V gene (reference sequence), CDR1 is LGHDT and CDR2 is YNNKEL. Including cysteine and phenylalanine, the CDR3 has 14 amino acids. The entry retains the CDR3 DNA only, 42 bases that are in frame from base 1.